This T cell receptor (beta chain) was found in a study of a mutant IDH1 vaccine in newly diagnosed glioma. Study at large: Weeks 1, 3, 5, 7, 11, 15, 19 and 23 were when patients received their eight vaccinations. Patients began vaccination 4-6 weeks after radiotherapy alone, or with temozolomide cycles. It was radiotherapy, temozolomide, or both that patients received previously, with most receiving both.

In germline, CDR1 is SNHLY, CDR2 FYNNEI. V was cut by 1 base and J by 7 bases, with 13 bases left in between. The CDR3 totals 14 residues. On this clone itself: Its antigen is not known.

Time point of the sample: week 11, during vaccination. Vaccine doses each comprised 300 ug of mutant IDH1 20-mer peptide, with topical imiquimod. Patients carried new grade 3 or 4 IDH1-mutant astrocytomas lacking nuclear ATRX. Only in-frame clones appear in the TCRdb table, and some are missing; sequencing was by immunoSEQ multiplex PCR. The data hold 55,000 to 65,000 clones, with about four fifths observed a single time. The source is a man in his fifties with glioma. The chain joins TRBV2 to TRBJ1-2; D is unclear. This sample comprised PBMCs, obtained from a glioma patient whose treatment included an IDH1 peptide vaccine. In nucleotides, the CDR3 is TGTGCCAGCAGTGAAGAGCCAGCTTCGTTTGGCTACACCTTC. Protein sequence: CASSEEPASFGYTF.